The entry below describes one TCR beta chain. Its matching antigen is unknown. As TCR cDNA was made by 5'RACE template switching, a universal primer site and UMIs were added. TCRdb passed the 5' RACE reads through MiXCR, listing each CDR3 protein once. The data contain about 340,000 distinct CDR3 sequences, around an eighth of them singletons. V lost 6 bases, J lost 6 bases, and 11 bases lay in between. Germline CDR1 reads SGHTA; CDR2 reads FQGTGA. The CDR3 covers 13 residues. This entry belongs to a study of T cells after yellow fever vaccination. Study details: Fractions low in cell number were prepared with SMART-Seq v4 Ultra Low Input. Study-level results: Peaking on day 5 versus 15, the secondary response was faster but weaker. Researchers noted that a small share of clonotypes showed up in both CD4 and CD8 compartments.

The sample here was CD4+ T cells sorted from PBMCs, taken 15 days after the yellow fever booster vaccination. The V and J genes are TRBV7-3 and TRBJ2-2, with TRBD1 as a possible D gene (5 bases). The TCR comes from a man younger than 30 who received the YFV17D yellow fever vaccine. This CDR3 is CASSTRVSGELFF. CDR3 bases: TGTGCCAGCAGTACCAGGGTTTCCGGGGAGCTGTTTTTT. The full variable domain, its missing parts supplied by reference TRBV7-3 and TRBJ2-2, is GAGVSQTPSNKVTEKGKYVELRCDPISGHTALYWYRQSLGQGPEFLIYFQGTGAADDSGLPNDRFFAVRPEGSVSTLKIQRTERGDSAVYLCASSTRVSGELFFGEGSRLTVL.